Sequencing of this T cell receptor (beta chain) was carried out in a study of CD8+CD57+ T cells in acquired aplastic anemia. As for the study in general: The sorted CD4+ and CD8+ cells yielded an average roughly 3 ug of DNA.

CDR3 and TCR beta VDJ profiling relied on genomic DNA as the template. TCRdb redid the calling of the reads with MiXCR, one entry per CDR3 protein. The sample yields roughly 300,000 distinct CDR3 sequences, approximately 56% seen once. Findings of the study overall: Found in both controls and patients were 25 to 35 CD8+ CDR3 sequences. Levels of CD8+ Simpson's diversity were not significantly distinct in patients versus controls.

CDR3 length: 10 residues. CDR1 and CDR2 (germline): SNHLY, FYNNEI. Deletions cut 7 bases from V and 8 bases from J, with 8 bases between. As to this clonotype: The antigen is undetermined.

This receptor was obtained from a human donor with severe aplastic anemia or a healthy control (not recorded which). The chain joins TRBV2 to TRBJ1-2; D unresolved. The sequenced sample consisted of sorted CD4+, CD8+, or CD8+CD57+ T cells (not recorded which) from PBMCs. The CDR3 reads CASKEGGYTF. In DNA, the CDR3 is TGTGCCAGCAAGGAGGGCGGCTACACCTTC.